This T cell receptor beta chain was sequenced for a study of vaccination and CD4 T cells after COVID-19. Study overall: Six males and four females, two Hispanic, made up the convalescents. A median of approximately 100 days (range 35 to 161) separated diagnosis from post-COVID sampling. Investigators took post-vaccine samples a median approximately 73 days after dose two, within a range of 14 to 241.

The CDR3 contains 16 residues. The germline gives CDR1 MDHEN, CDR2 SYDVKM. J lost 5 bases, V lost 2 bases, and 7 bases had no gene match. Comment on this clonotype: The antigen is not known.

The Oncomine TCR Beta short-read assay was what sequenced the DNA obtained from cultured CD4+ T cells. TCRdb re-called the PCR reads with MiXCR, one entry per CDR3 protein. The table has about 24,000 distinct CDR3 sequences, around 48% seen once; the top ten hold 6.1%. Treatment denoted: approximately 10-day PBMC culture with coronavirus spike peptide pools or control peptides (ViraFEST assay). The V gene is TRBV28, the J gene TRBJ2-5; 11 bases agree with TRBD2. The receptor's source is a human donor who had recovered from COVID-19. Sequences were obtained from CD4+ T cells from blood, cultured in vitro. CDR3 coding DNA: TGTGCCAGCAGTTTACGGCTAGCGGGAGGACGGGAGACCCAGTACTTC. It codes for CASSLRLAGGRETQYF. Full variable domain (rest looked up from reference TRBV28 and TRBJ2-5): DVKVTQSSRYLVKRTGEKVFLECVQDMDHENMFWYRQDPGLGLRLIYFSYDVKMKEKGDIPEGYSVSREKKERFSLILESASTNQTSMYLCASSLRLAGGRETQYFGPGTRLLVL.